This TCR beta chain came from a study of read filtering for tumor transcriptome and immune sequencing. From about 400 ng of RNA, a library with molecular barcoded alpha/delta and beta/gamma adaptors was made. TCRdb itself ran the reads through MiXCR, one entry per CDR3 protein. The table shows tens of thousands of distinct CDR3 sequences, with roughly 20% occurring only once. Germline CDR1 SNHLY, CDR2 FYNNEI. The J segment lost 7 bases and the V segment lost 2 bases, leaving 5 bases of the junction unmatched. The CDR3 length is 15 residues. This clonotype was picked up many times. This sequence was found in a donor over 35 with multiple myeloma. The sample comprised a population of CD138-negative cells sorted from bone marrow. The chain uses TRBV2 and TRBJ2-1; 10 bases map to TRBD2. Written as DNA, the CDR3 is TGTGCCAGCAGTGAACTAGCGGGAGTAGTAAATGAGCAGTTCTTC. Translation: CASSELAGVVNEQFF.